What follows are 17 T cell receptor beta chains derived from one specimen sequenced in a study of CD8 T cells in ankylosing spondylitis. TCRdb re-analysed the 5' RACE reads in MiXCR, keeping a single row per CDR3 protein. The data show about 190,000 distinct CDR3 sequences, 10% to 15% seen once. Material: blood, either unsorted or a sorted T cell fraction (not recorded which). The receptors stem from a female donor with ankylosing spondylitis or in good health (not recorded which).

This clonotype was counted a few times. The chain has TRBV5-1 and TRBJ2-3, with 11 bases lining up with TRBD2. This CDR3 comprises 16 residues. Unmatched junction bases numbered 11, after V lost 5 bases and J lost 6 bases. The V gene's germline CDR1 is SGHRS and CDR2 YFSETQ. CDR3 in DNA: TGCGCCAGCAGTCTTCCGACTAGCGGGACAAGGGATACGCAGTATTTT. This codes for CASSLPTSGTRDTQYF.

In this sample, this clonotype turned up many times. The chain employs TRBV24-1 and TRBJ2-1; 8 nucleotides agree with TRBD2. With 9 bases clipped from V and 2 bases from J, the junction kept 11 bases outside the gene matches. The germline V gene encodes CDR1 KGHDR and CDR2 SFDVKD. The CDR3 has 16 residues. The CDR3 sequence: CATARTAGGAYNEQFF. CDR3 sequence (DNA): TGTGCCACCGCACGAACGGCGGGAGGTGCCTACAATGAGCAGTTCTTC.

This clonotype was detected a few times. The V call is TRBV27, the J call TRBJ2-1, with a weak D call TRBD1 (6 bases). Trimming pared 7 bases from V and 9 bases from J, leaving 16 bases between. Germline V CDR1 and CDR2: MNHEY, SMNVEV (reference sequence). This CDR3 contains 13 residues. CDR3 residues: CASNPTGRAEQFF. DNA of the CDR3: TGTGCCAGCAATCCGACAGGACGAGCTGAGCAGTTCTTC.

The chain employs TRBV20-1 and TRBJ2-1, with TRBD1 as a possible D gene (5 bases). The CDR3 is 14 amino acids. The germline V and J ends were trimmed by 4 bases and 0 bases, with 10 bases remaining between them. In germline, CDR1 is DFQATT, CDR2 SNEGSKA (reference sequence). The CDR3 coding sequence is TGCAGTGCTAAGGACGACAGCTCCTACAATGAGCAGTTCTTC. As protein: CSAKDDSSYNEQFF.

This clonotype was observed at least ten times. The chain joins TRBV11-2 to TRBJ2-2; 7 bases are a match to TRBD2. The ends lost 5 bases at V and 5 bases at J; junction bases unmatched: 11. The CDR3 runs to 16 residues. CDR1 and CDR2 from the germline V gene are SGHAT and FQNNGV. CDR3: CASSGGGGLGTGELFF. The CDR3 region has the DNA TGTGCCAGCAGCGGTGGGGGGGGACTGGGTACCGGGGAGCTGTTTTTT.

This clonotype was observed at least ten times. The rearrangement uses TRBV7-2 and TRBJ2-5, with 10 positions matching TRBD1. Per the germline V gene, CDR1 is SGHTA and CDR2 is FQGNSA. The CDR3 length is 15 residues. V dropped 5 bases and J dropped 2; count of bases not matched to a gene: 5. The CDR3 DNA reads as TGTGCCAGCAGCCCGGGACAGGGGAAACAAGAGACCCAGTACTTC. As protein: CASSPGQGKQETQYF.

This clonotype was picked up one time. This may be a read error: a much more frequent sequence differs by one nucleotide. The V gene is TRBV19, the J gene TRBJ1-2, with 8 positions matching TRBD1. CDR3 length equals 15 residues. The V gene's germline CDR1 is LNHDA and CDR2 SQIVND (reference sequence). The CDR3 protein is CTSSMRDRGPGGYTF. The CDR3 DNA follows: TGTACCAGTAGTATGCGAGACAGGGGACCAGGTGGCTACACCTTC.

This clonotype has at least ten counts. This chain joins TRBV19 and TRBJ1-1; D not certain. V was pared by 2 bases and J by 6 bases, with 13 bases between. Germline V gene data show CDR1 as LNHDA and CDR2 as SQIVND (reference sequence). The CDR3 contains 14 residues. The CDR3: CASSISSGWSEAFF. As DNA, the CDR3 is TGTGCCAGTAGTATAAGTTCGGGGTGGTCTGAAGCTTTCTTT.

The rearrangement uses TRBV10-3 and TRBJ2-7, with 11 nucleotides matching TRBD1. With 6 bases clipped from V and 1 base from J, the junction kept 5 bases outside the gene matches. The CDR3 spans 15 residues. Germline V gene lookup returns CDR1 ENHRY and CDR2 SYGVKD. The CDR3 spells CAISPRDRGSYEQYF. As DNA, the CDR3 is TGTGCCATCAGCCCCCGGGACAGGGGGTCCTACGAGCAGTACTTC.

This clonotype was counted many times. This chain uses TRBV7-2 with TRBJ2-1; D may be TRBD2 (5 bases). There are 15 residues in the CDR3. Trimming removed 5 bases at V and 0 bases at J, with 11 bases between. CDR1 SGHTA and CDR2 FQGNSA come from the germline V gene. Written as DNA, the CDR3 is TGTGCCAGCAGCGCGCGGACTGGCTCCTACAATGAGCAGTTCTTC. Residues: CASSARTGSYNEQFF.

In its sample, this clonotype was seen many times. The chain has TRBV7-2 and TRBJ2-7; D may match TRBD1 or TRBD2 (5 bases each). CDR3 size: 14 residues. In germline, CDR1 is SGHTA, CDR2 FQGNSA. V was clipped by 5 bases and J by 5 bases, with 16 bases between them. CDR3 region: CASSVDWTRNEQYF. The CDR3 bases are TGTGCCAGCAGCGTGGACTGGACAAGGAACGAGCAGTACTTC.

This clonotype was seen repeatedly, ten times or more. V usage is TRBV27 and J usage is TRBJ2-1; 10 nucleotides match TRBD2. Germline V gene sequence: CDR1 MNHEY, CDR2 SMNVEV (reference sequence). The CDR3 spans 16 residues. The trim removed 8 bases at V and 0 bases at J, leaving 7 bases unmatched. CDR3 nucleotides: TGTGCCAGCGGAAGAATAGCGGGAGGCTCCTACAATGAGCAGTTCTTC. Residues: CASGRIAGGSYNEQFF.

This clonotype was observed at least ten times. The rearrangement uses TRBV7-2 and TRBJ2-3; D not certain. Germline V CDR1 and CDR2: SGHTA, FQGNSA. Trimming took off 5 bases at V and 3 bases at J, with 9 bases between the two ends. The CDR3 runs 13 residues. CDR3 region: CASSRGPTDTQYF. The CDR3 DNA is TGTGCCAGCAGCCGAGGACCTACAGATACGCAGTATTTT.

As concerns this clonotype: Since a much larger clone is just one base distant, this may be a read error. This chain joins TRBV20-1 and TRBJ2-1; TRBD2 might be the D (6 bases). Germline V gene data show CDR1 as DFQATT and CDR2 as SNEGSKA (reference sequence). Trimming pared 3 bases from V and 9 bases from J, leaving 24 bases between. The CDR3 spans 16 residues. The CDR3 protein is CSARRASEGLLSEQFF. As DNA, the CDR3 is TGCAGTGCTAGGCGGGCTAGCGAGGGACTTCTTAGTGAGCAGTTCTTC.

This clonotype was counted many times. The chain recombines TRBV2 with TRBJ2-1; 10 bases align to TRBD2. The ends lost 6 bases at V and 8 bases at J; junction bases unmatched: 7. The CDR3 loop spans 14 amino acids. The germline V gene has CDR1 SNHLY and CDR2 FYNNEI. CDR3 residues: CASSHGTSEDEQFF. The DNA of the CDR3 is TGTGCCAGCAGCCACGGGACTAGCGAGGATGAGCAGTTCTTC.

The J gene is TRBJ2-1, the V gene TRBV6-2 or TRBV6-3; either TRBD1 or TRBD2 may supply D (5 bases each). From germline, CDR1 is MNHEY and CDR2 SVGEGT. This CDR3 is built from 22 residues. Trimming took off 9 bases at V and 6 bases at J, with 42 bases between the two ends. The CDR3 spells CASFHPPVNGGAPGSSGNEQFF. DNA of the CDR3: TGTGCCAGTTTCCACCCCCCAGTCAACGGTGGGGCCCCGGGATCCTCTGGCAATGAGCAGTTCTTC.

Many counts were recorded for this clonotype. The chain is built from TRBV12-3 or TRBV12-4 and TRBJ2-3; 12 bases match TRBD2. The V and J ends lost 5 bases and 2 bases, in that order; junction bases with no gene match: 2. The CDR3 consists of 15 residues. The CDR3 protein is CASSGLAGFTDTQYF. In DNA form, the CDR3 reads TGTGCCAGCAGTGGACTAGCGGGATTCACAGATACGCAGTATTTT.